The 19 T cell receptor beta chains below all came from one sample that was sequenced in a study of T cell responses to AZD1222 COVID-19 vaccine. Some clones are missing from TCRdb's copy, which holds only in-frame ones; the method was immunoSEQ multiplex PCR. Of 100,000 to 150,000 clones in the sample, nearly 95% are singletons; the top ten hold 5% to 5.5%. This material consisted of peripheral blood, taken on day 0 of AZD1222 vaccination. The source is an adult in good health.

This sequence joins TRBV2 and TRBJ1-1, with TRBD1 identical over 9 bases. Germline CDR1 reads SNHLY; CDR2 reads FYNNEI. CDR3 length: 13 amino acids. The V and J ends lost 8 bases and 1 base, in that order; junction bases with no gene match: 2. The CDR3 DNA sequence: TGTGCCAGCTGGGGACAGGGGAACACTGAAGCTTTCTTT. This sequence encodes CASWGQGNTEAFF.

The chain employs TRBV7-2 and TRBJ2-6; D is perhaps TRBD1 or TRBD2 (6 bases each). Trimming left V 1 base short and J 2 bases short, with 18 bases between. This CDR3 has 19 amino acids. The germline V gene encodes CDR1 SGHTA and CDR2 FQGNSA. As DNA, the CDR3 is TGTGCCAGCAGCTTAGTGGGGGCCAGGGGACTGACTGGGGCCAACGTCCTGACTTTC. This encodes CASSLVGARGLTGANVLTF.

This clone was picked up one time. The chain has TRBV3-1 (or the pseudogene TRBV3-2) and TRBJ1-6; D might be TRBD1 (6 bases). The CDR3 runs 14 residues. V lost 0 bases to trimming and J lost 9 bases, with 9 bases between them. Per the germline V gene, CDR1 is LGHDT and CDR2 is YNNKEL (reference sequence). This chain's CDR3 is CASSQEGTSSPLHF. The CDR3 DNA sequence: TGTGCCAGCAGCCAAGAAGGGACATCTTCACCCCTCCACTTT.

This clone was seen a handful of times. This CDR3 is CASSRWDRDNSPLHF. The CDR3 coding sequence is TGTGCCAGCAGCCGGTGGGACAGGGATAATTCACCCCTCCACTTT. V is TRBV3-1 (or the pseudogene TRBV3-2) and J is TRBJ1-6, with 9 bases lining up with TRBD1. The CDR3 is made up of 15 amino acids. The junction had 3 bases not matched to a gene; V was cut back by 4 bases and J by 5 bases. Germline lookup yields CDR1 LGHDT and CDR2 YNNKEL (reference sequence).

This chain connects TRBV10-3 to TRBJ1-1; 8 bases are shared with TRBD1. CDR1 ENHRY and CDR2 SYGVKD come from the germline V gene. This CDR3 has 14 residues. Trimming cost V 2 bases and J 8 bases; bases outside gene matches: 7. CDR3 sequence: CAISEGQGKREAFF. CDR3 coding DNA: TGTGCCATCAGTGAGGGACAGGGAAAAAGGGAAGCTTTCTTT.

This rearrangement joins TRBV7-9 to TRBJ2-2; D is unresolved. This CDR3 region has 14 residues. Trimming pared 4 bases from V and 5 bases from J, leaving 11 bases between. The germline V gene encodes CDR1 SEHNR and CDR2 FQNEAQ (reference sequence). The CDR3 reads CASSSFVETGELFF. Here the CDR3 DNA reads TGTGCCAGCAGCTCTTTTGTGGAAACCGGGGAGCTGTTTTTT.

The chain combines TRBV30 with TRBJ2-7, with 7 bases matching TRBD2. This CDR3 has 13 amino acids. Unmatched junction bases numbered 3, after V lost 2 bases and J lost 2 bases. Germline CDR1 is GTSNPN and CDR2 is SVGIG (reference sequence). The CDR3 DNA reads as TGTGCCTGGAGTCTACTAGCGCCCTACGAGCAGTACTTC. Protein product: CAWSLLAPYEQYF.

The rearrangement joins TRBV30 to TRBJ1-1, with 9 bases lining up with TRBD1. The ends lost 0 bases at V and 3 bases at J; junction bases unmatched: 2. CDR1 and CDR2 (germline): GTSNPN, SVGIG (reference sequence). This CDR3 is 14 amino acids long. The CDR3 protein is CAWSVGTGYTEAFF. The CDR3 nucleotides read TGTGCCTGGAGTGTAGGGACAGGGTACACTGAAGCTTTCTTT.

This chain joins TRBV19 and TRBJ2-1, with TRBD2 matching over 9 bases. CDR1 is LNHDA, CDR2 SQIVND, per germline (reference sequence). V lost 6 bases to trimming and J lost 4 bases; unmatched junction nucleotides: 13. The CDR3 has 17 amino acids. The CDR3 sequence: CASRRQGTREGYNEQFF. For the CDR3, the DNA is TGTGCCAGTAGAAGACAGGGTACGCGGGAGGGGTACAATGAGCAGTTCTTC.

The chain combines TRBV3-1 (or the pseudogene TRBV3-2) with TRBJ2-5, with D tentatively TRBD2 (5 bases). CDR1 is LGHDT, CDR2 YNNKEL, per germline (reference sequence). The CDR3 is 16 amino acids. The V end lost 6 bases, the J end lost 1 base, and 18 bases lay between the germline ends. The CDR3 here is CASSLHFGGGQETQYF. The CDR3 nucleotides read TGTGCCAGCAGTCTTCATTTTGGAGGTGGCCAAGAGACCCAGTACTTC.

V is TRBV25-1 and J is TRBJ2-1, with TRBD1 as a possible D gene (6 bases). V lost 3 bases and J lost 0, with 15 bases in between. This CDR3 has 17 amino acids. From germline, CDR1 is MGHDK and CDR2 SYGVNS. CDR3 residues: CASSDSGTTTSYNEQFF. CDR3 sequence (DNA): TGTGCCAGCAGTGATTCCGGGACAACTACCTCCTACAATGAGCAGTTCTTC.

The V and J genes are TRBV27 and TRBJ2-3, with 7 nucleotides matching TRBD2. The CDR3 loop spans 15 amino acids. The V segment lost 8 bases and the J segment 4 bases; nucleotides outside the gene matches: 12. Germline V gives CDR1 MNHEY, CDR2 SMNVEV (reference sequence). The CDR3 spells CASRVREGLPDTQYF. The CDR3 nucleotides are TGTGCCAGCCGAGTCAGGGAGGGCCTCCCAGATACGCAGTATTTT.

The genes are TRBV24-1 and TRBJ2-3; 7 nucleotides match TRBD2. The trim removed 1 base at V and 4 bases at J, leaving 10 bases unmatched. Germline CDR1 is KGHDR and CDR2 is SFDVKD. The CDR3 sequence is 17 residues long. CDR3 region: CATSDFLGGRFADTQYF. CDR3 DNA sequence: TGTGCCACCAGTGATTTTCTTGGCGGGAGATTCGCAGATACGCAGTATTTT.

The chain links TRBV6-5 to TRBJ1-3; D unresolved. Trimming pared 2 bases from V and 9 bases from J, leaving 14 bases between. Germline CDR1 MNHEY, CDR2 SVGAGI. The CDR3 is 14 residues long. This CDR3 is CASSYDQAGGTIYF. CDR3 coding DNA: TGTGCCAGCAGTTACGATCAGGCGGGAGGCACCATATATTTT.

The CDR3 region has the DNA TGTGCCAGCGGACTAGCGGGATCCTACGAGCAGTACTTC. Its protein is CASGLAGSYEQYF. The gene calls are TRBV10-3 and TRBJ2-7, with 12 bases that match TRBD2. The CDR3 totals 13 residues. CDR1 is ENHRY and CDR2 is SYGVKD in the germline V gene. After removal of 10 bases from V and 1 base from J, the junction contained 2 bases not matched to a gene.

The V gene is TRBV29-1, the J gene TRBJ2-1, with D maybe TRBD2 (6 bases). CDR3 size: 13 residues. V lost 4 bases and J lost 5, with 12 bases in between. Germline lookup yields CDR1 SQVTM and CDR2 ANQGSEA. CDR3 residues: CSVGNSGDNEQFF. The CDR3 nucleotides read TGCAGCGTTGGTAATAGCGGTGACAATGAGCAGTTCTTC.

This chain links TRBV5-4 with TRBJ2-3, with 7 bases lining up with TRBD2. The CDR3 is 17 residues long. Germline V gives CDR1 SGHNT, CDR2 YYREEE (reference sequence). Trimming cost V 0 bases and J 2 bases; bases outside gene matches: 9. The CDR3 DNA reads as TGTGCCAGCAGCTTGGATCCTAGCGGAGGGAACACAGATACGCAGTATTTT. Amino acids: CASSLDPSGGNTDTQYF.

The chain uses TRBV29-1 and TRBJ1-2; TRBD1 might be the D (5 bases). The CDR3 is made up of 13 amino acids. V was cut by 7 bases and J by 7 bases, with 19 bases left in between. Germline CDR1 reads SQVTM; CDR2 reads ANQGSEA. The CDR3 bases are TGCAGCGCCCTCAAACTAGGGGCGAGTGGCTACACCTTC. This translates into CSALKLGASGYTF.

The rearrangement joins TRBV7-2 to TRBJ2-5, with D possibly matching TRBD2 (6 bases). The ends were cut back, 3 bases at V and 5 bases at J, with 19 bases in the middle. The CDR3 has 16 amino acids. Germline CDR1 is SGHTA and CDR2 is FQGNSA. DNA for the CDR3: TGTGCCAGCAGCTTTATGGCTAGCGACCACGGGGAGACCCAGTACTTC. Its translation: CASSFMASDHGETQYF.